The 24 T cell receptor beta chains listed next were all sequenced from one sample in a study of beta chain features in type 1 diabetes. Expressed TCRB transcripts were sequenced, since all the RNA that had been isolated was reverse transcribed. Sequencing used immunoSEQ multiplex PCR; TCRdb keeps in-frame clones, though not all of them. The sample contains about 240,000 clones, less than 35% of which appear only once. Sequencing was carried out using central memory CD4+ T cells from blood. These receptor sequences come from a man younger than 45 in good health.

This chain connects TRBV7-6 to TRBJ2-1, with D perhaps given as TRBD1 or TRBD2 (6 bases each). Germline assignment: CDR1 SGHVS and CDR2 FNYEAQ. Trimming removed 4 bases from V and 7 bases from J, with 20 bases in between. The CDR3 loop spans 16 amino acids. Here the CDR3 reads CASSSSVGGLINEQFF. The CDR3 DNA follows: TGTGCCAGCAGCTCAAGCGTGGGGGGCCTAATAAATGAGCAGTTCTTC.

The CDR3 is CASTTPLGPQETQYF. The CDR3 bases are TGTGCCAGCACCACTCCGTTGGGCCCCCAAGAGACCCAGTACTTC. This chain links TRBV7-2 with TRBJ2-5; D not certain. The ends were cut back, 7 bases at V and 1 base at J, with 16 bases in the middle. Looked up from germline, CDR1 is SGHTA and CDR2 is FQGNSA. CDR3 length: 15 amino acids.

This clone has just one count. The chain uses TRBV6-5 and TRBJ2-5, with 8 bases fitting TRBD1. Germline values: CDR1 MNHEY, CDR2 SVGAGI. The CDR3 consists of 15 residues. V lost 6 bases to trimming and J lost 4 bases; unmatched junction nucleotides: 10. CDR3: CASSPLSGGAETQYF. The CDR3 nucleotides read TGTGCCAGCAGCCCACTTTCAGGGGGCGCAGAGACCCAGTACTTC.

This rearrangement joins TRBV9 to TRBJ1-1, with D unresolved. Germline CDR1 SGDLS, CDR2 YYNGEE. Trimming stripped 0 bases from V and 3 bases from J, with 3 bases between. This CDR3 region has 12 residues. The chain's CDR3 is CASSVEHTEAFF. Written as DNA, the CDR3 is TGTGCCAGCAGCGTAGAACACACTGAAGCTTTCTTT. The variable domain in full, with the rest retrieved from reference TRBV9 and TRBJ1-1, is DSGVTQTPKHLITATGQRVTLRCSPRSGDLSVYWYQQSLDQGLQFLIQYYNGEERAKGNILERFSAQQFPDLHSELNLSSLELGDSALYFCASSVEHTEAFFGQGTRLTVV.

The chain employs TRBV5-1 and TRBJ2-5, with TRBD1 matching over 7 bases. The CDR3 has 13 amino acids. The ends lost 4 bases at V and 3 bases at J; junction bases unmatched: 3. CDR1 is SGHRS, CDR2 YFSETQ, per germline. The CDR3, as DNA: TGCGCCAGCAGCATGGACAGGAAAGAGACCCAGTACTTC. Translating gives CASSMDRKETQYF.

Many counts were recorded for this clone. The chain joins TRBV4-2 to TRBJ2-3, with 10 bases that match TRBD1. The CDR3 spans 14 residues. Germline V gene data show CDR1 as LGHNA and CDR2 as YNFKEQ. After removal of 4 bases from V and 3 bases from J, the junction contained 1 base not matched to a gene. Here the CDR3 DNA reads TGTGCCAGCAGCCTGGGACAGGGGACAGATACGCAGTATTTT. Protein: CASSLGQGTDTQYF.

This clone was counted a few times. V gene TRBV7-9 combines with J gene TRBJ2-1, with D perhaps matching TRBD2 (6 bases). The ends were cut back, 1 base at V and 4 bases at J, with 14 bases in the middle. The CDR3 length is 16 residues. The germline V gene has CDR1 SEHNR and CDR2 FQNEAQ (reference sequence). CDR3 sequence: CASSLVVGSGYNEQFF. The DNA for the CDR3 is TGTGCCAGCAGCTTAGTCGTCGGGAGCGGATACAATGAGCAGTTCTTC. The full variable domain, with the rest looked up from reference TRBV7-9 and TRBJ2-1, is DTGVSQNPRHKITKRGQNVTFRCDPISEHNRLYWYRQTLGQGPEFLTYFQNEAQLEKSRLLSDRFSAERPKGSFSTLEIQRTEQGDSAMYLCASSLVVGSGYNEQFFGPGTRLTVL.

This clone came up a few times. V gene TRBV28 combines with J gene TRBJ1-1; the match to TRBD1 covers 7 bases. The V segment lost 2 bases and the J segment 4 bases; nucleotides outside the gene matches: 7. The CDR3 runs 15 residues. Per the germline V gene, CDR1 is MDHEN and CDR2 is SYDVKM. CDR3 nucleotide sequence: TGTGCCAGCAGTTTAGCCCAGGGGGTGGGCACTGAAGCTTTCTTT. Protein sequence: CASSLAQGVGTEAFF.

This sequence joins TRBV9 and TRBJ2-1; D might be TRBD2 (6 bases). The CDR3 runs 14 residues. Germline lookup yields CDR1 SGDLS and CDR2 YYNGEE. V lost 4 bases, J lost 5 bases, and 13 bases lay in between. The CDR3 here is CASSTGTPNNEQFF. The CDR3 DNA reads as TGTGCCAGCAGCACCGGGACTCCCAACAATGAGCAGTTCTTC.

This clone turned up a few times. The chain uses TRBV5-4 and TRBJ2-3; D ambiguous. The germline V and J ends were trimmed by 2 bases and 0 bases, with 10 bases remaining between them. CDR3 length equals 15 residues. Germline V CDR1 and CDR2: SGHNT, YYREEE (reference sequence). As DNA, the CDR3 is TGTGCCAGCAGCTTACGAGCCGTGAGCACAGATACGCAGTATTTT. It encodes CASSLRAVSTDTQYF.

DNA of the CDR3: TGTGCCAGCAGTGAGAGCGGAGTCCACACAGATACGCAGTATTTT. Its translation is CASSESGVHTDTQYF. This chain joins TRBV9 and TRBJ2-3, with a possible D match to TRBD2 (5 bases). The CDR3 is 15 residues long. With 5 bases removed from V and 2 bases from J, the gap between germline ends came to 15 bases. In germline, CDR1 is SGDLS, CDR2 YYNGEE.

The V call is TRBV11-3, the J call TRBJ2-7; 8 bases agree with TRBD2. V was pared by 6 bases and J by 3 bases, with 10 bases of the junction left unmatched. This CDR3 has 15 residues. From germline, CDR1 is SGHNT and CDR2 YENEEA. CDR3: CASSFHSGTDYEQYF. The CDR3 coding sequence is TGTGCCAGCAGTTTCCATAGCGGGACGGACTACGAGCAGTACTTC.

This clone was detected a few times. The CDR3 DNA reads TGTGCCAGCAGCGTGGGGACTAGCGGTTACAATGAGCAGTTCTTC. Translation gives CASSVGTSGYNEQFF. This sequence joins TRBV5-6 and TRBJ2-1; 11 nucleotides agree with TRBD2. Looked up from germline, CDR1 is SGHDT and CDR2 is YYEEEE. This CDR3 region has 15 residues. V lost 4 bases to trimming and J lost 4 bases; unmatched junction nucleotides: 4.

The CDR3 nucleotides read TGTGCCAGCAGTGAACGGGCAGGGTTGGGGCAGACCCAGTACTTC. Translation gives CASSERAGLGQTQYF. This chain uses TRBV2 with TRBJ2-5; a possible D gene is TRBD1 (5 bases). V was cut by 2 bases and J by 6 bases, with 16 bases left in between. The CDR3 has 15 amino acids. Germline values: CDR1 SNHLY, CDR2 FYNNEI.

CDR3: CASSLPGGEETQYF. The CDR3 DNA follows: TGTGCCAGCAGCTTGCCGGGCGGAGAAGAGACCCAGTACTTC. This chain connects TRBV5-6 to TRBJ2-5, with no clear D. Germline V gene lookup returns CDR1 SGHDT and CDR2 YYEEEE. Trimming pared 1 base from V and 3 bases from J, leaving 10 bases between. The CDR3 is 14 residues long.

This clone was recorded a few times. The chain joins TRBV30 to TRBJ2-1, with D unresolved. The V gene lost 0 bases and the J gene lost 3 bases, with 12 bases spanning the gap. The length of the CDR3 is 15 residues. Germline CDR1 GTSNPN, CDR2 SVGIG (reference sequence). CDR3: CAWSVGSYNYNEQFF. The CDR3 nucleotides read TGTGCCTGGAGTGTAGGAAGTTATAACTACAATGAGCAGTTCTTC.

This clone was counted a few times. The chain has TRBV5-1 and TRBJ2-5, with D hard to call. Germline V CDR1 and CDR2: SGHRS, YFSETQ. This CDR3 is 14 amino acids long. Trimming stripped 3 bases from V and 2 bases from J, with 11 bases between. The CDR3 DNA follows: TGCGCCAGCAGCTCGGATTTCGTTCAAGAGACCCAGTACTTC. Its protein product is CASSSDFVQETQYF. Together with reference TRBV5-1 and TRBJ2-5, the CDR3 gives the full variable domain: KAGVTQTPRYLIKTRGQQVTLSCSPISGHRSVSWYQQTPGQGLQFLFEYFSETQRNKGNFPGRFSGRQFSNSRSEMNVSTLELGDSALYLCASSSDFVQETQYFGPGTRLLVL.

This clone was picked up a small number of times. This chain uses TRBV19 with TRBJ2-1; D assignment may be TRBD1 or TRBD2 (5 bases each). The CDR3 contains 14 residues. Germline CDR1 reads LNHDA; CDR2 reads SQIVND (reference sequence). V was trimmed by 6 bases and J by 10 bases, leaving 19 bases between them. Here the CDR3 DNA reads TGTGCCAGTAGCCCCGGGACCACGAATTACGAGCAGTTCTTC. Amino acids: CASSPGTTNYEQFF. Based on the CDR3 plus reference TRBV19 and TRBJ2-1, the full variable domain is DGGITQSPKYLFRKEGQNVTLSCEQNLNHDAMYWYRQDPGQGLRLIYYSQIVNDFQKGDIAEGYSVSREKKESFPLTVTSAQKNPTAFYLCASSPGTTNYEQFFGPGTRLTVL.

This clone was recorded at least ten times. The chain joins TRBV27 to TRBJ2-7; D uncertain. The CDR3 runs 9 residues. The germline V and J ends were trimmed by 7 bases and 5 bases, with 3 bases remaining between them. CDR1 MNHEY and CDR2 SMNVEV come from the germline V gene (reference sequence). CDR3 region: CASINEQYF. The CDR3 DNA reads TGTGCCAGCATAAACGAGCAGTACTTC.

Only a few counts were recorded for this clone. The rearrangement uses TRBV20-1 and TRBJ2-7, with D unclear. Trimming cost V 2 bases and J 5 bases, with 7 bases left between them. The CDR3 has 11 residues. Germline V gene sequence: CDR1 DFQATT, CDR2 SNEGSKA (reference sequence). The CDR3 loop reads CSARRDNEQYF. The CDR3 DNA reads TGCAGTGCTAGAAGGGATAACGAGCAGTACTTC.

The sample holds a few counts of this clone. The V and J genes are TRBV29-1 and TRBJ2-5; 9 bases are a match to TRBD1. The CDR3 sequence is 13 residues long. The junction had 4 bases not matched to a gene; V was cut back by 5 bases and J by 3 bases. Germline V gives CDR1 SQVTM, CDR2 ANQGSEA. The CDR3 loop reads CSVLWTGEETQYF. The CDR3 coding sequence is TGCAGCGTTCTCTGGACAGGGGAAGAGACCCAGTACTTC. Variable domain in full (rest from reference TRBV29-1 and TRBJ2-5): SAVISQKPSRDICQRGTSLTIQCQVDSQVTMMFWYRQQPGQSLTLIATANQGSEATYESGFVIDKFPISRPNLTFSTLTVSNMSPEDSSIYLCSVLWTGEETQYFGPGTRLLVL.

The chain uses TRBV5-1 and TRBJ2-1; D is possibly TRBD2 (6 bases). In germline, CDR1 is SGHRS, CDR2 YFSETQ. This CDR3 region has 14 residues. V dropped 3 bases and J dropped 12 bases, with 19 bases sitting between them. CDR3 in amino acids: CASSSGGIEGVQFF. In DNA form, the CDR3 reads TGCGCCAGCAGCTCAGGCGGGATCGAGGGCGTGCAGTTCTTC.

The rearrangement links TRBV27 to TRBJ2-3; D tentatively reads TRBD1 or TRBD2 (7 bases each). Per the germline V gene, CDR1 is MNHEY and CDR2 is SMNVEV (reference sequence). The CDR3 spans 14 residues. V was trimmed by 6 bases and J by 5 bases, leaving 15 bases between them. The CDR3 DNA follows: TGTGCCAGCAGCCGACAGGGAGGGGGAGATACGCAGTATTTT. Translation gives CASSRQGGGDTQYF.

This clone appeared a few times. The rearrangement uses TRBV7-2 and TRBJ2-4; 10 bases match TRBD2. CDR3 length equals 17 residues. CDR1 and CDR2 from the germline V gene are SGHTA and FQGNSA. The V and J ends lost 2 bases and 8 bases, in that order; junction bases with no gene match: 12. The CDR3 DNA reads TGTGCCAGCAGCTTAAAGGGACCTAGCGGGGGAGGATACATTCAGTACTTC. Translating it yields CASSLKGPSGGGYIQYF.